One and the same sample provided the 2 T cell receptor beta chains below, sequenced in a study of cytomegalovirus exposure and HLA in healthy donors (dated by TCRdb to 2015 to 2018). The library was produced with the immunoSEQ multiplex PCR assay. For the multiplex PCR, a mixture combining 60 forward primers for TCR Vbeta segments and 13 reverse primers for TCR Jbeta segments was used. Imported from immuneACCESS, the table was reduced by TCRdb to in-frame sequences with V and J called. These copies leave out some clones; in studies compared against another copy, an unresolved V gene accounts for under half, and the cause of the remainder is not known. The sample records approximately 170,000 clones, around 80% of which are singletons. The top ten constitute approximately 1.3% of the sample. Specimen: PBMCs. These receptors came from a boy aged 2-15 years in good health and CMV-seronegative.

The gene calls are TRBV7-6 and TRBJ2-7; 7 bases match TRBD2. V shed 1 base and J 1 base; nucleotides not matched to a gene: 4. The CDR3 totals 15 residues. CDR1 and CDR2 (germline): SGHVS, FNYEAQ. In DNA form, the CDR3 reads TGTGCCAGCAGCTTAGACCCGCGGGGGTCCTACGAGCAGTACTTC. This codes for CASSLDPRGSYEQYF.

The chain uses TRBV9 and TRBJ1-4, with unresolved D. Germline V gene sequence: CDR1 SGDLS, CDR2 YYNGEE. V was shortened by 4 bases and J by 3 bases, with 13 bases between the two germline ends. The CDR3 runs 15 residues. The CDR3 reads CASSPLEGPNEKLFF. In DNA form, the CDR3 reads TGTGCCAGCAGCCCATTGGAGGGCCCTAATGAAAAACTGTTTTTT.